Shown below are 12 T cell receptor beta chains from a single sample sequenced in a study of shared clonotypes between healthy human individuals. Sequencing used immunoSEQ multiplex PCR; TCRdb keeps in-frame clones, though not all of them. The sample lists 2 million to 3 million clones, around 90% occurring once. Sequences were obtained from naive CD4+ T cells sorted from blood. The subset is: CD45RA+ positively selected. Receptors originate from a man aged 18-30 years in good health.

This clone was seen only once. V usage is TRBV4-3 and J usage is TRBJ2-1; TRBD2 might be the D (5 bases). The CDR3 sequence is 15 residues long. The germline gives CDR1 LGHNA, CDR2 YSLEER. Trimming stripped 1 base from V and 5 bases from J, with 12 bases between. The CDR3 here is CASSQAPQEDNEQFF. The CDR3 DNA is TGCGCCAGCAGCCAAGCCCCGCAGGAGGACAATGAGCAGTTCTTC.

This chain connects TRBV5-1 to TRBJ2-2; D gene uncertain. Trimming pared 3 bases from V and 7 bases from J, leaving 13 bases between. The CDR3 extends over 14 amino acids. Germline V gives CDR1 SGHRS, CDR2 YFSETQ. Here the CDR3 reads CASSSYTTSGELFF. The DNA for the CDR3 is TGCGCCAGCAGCTCGTACACCACAAGCGGGGAGCTGTTTTTT.

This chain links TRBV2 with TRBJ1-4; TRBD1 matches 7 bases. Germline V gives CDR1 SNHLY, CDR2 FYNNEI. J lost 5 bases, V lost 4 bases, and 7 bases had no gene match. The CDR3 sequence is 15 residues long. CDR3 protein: CASSGYGTANEKLFF. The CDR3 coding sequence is TGTGCCAGCAGTGGCTACGGGACAGCAAATGAAAAACTGTTTTTT.

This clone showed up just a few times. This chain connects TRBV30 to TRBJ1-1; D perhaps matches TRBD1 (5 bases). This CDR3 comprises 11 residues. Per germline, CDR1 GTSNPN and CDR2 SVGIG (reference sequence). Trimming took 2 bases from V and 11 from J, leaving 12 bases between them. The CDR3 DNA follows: TGTGCCTGGAGTCGGGCAGGGTATGCTTTCTTT. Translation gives CAWSRAGYAFF.

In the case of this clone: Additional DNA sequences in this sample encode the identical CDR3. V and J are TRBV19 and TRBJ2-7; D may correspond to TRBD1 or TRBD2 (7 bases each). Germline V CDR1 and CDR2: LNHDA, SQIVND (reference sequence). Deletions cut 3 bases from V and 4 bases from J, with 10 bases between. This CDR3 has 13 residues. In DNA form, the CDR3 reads TGTGCCAGTAGTATTCAGGGGGGGTACGAGCAGTACTTC. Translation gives CASSIQGGYEQYF.

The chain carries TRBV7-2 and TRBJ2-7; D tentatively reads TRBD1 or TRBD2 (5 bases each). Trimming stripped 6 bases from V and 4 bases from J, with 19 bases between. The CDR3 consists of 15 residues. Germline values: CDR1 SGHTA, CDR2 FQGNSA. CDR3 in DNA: TGTGCCAGCAGTTCAAGGGCTCTTGGGGGATACGAGCAGTACTTC. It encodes CASSSRALGGYEQYF.

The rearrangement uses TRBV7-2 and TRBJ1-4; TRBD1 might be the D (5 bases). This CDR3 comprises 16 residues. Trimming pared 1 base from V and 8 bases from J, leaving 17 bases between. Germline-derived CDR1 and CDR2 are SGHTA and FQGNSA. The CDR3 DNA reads TGTGCCAGCAGCTTAGAAGGAGGGGCTTTCAGGGAAAAACTGTTTTTT. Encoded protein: CASSLEGGAFREKLFF. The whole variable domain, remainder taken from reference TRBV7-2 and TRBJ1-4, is GAGVSQSPSNKVTEKGKDVELRCDPISGHTALYWYRQSLGQGLEFLIYFQGNSAPDKSGLPSDRFSAERTGGSVSTLTIQRTQQEDSAVYLCASSLEGGAFREKLFFGSGTQLSVL.

The chain's CDR3 is CASSLWWGALGYEQYF. In nucleotides, the CDR3 is TGTGCCAGCAGCTTATGGTGGGGGGCCCTCGGGTACGAGCAGTACTTC. The J gene is TRBJ2-7, the V gene TRBV7-2; D possibly uses TRBD1 or TRBD2 (6 bases each). There are 16 residues in the CDR3. Trimming shortened V by 2 bases and J by 4 bases, and 18 bases separated the two germline ends. Looked up from germline, CDR1 is SGHTA and CDR2 is FQGNSA.

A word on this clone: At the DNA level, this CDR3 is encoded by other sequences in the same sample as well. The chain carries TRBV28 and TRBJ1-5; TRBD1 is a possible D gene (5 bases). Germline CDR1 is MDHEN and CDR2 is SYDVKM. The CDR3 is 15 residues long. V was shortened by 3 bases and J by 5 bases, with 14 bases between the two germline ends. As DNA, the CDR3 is TGTGCCAGCAGTTTCTCCGACAGAACCGATCAGCCCCAGCATTTT. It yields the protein CASSFSDRTDQPQHF.

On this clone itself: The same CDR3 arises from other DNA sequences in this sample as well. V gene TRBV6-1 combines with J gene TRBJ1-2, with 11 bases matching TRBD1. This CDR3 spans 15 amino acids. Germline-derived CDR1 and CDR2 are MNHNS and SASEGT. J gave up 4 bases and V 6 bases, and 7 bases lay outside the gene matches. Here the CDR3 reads CASSETGTGGYGYTF. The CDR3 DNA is TGTGCCAGCAGCGAGACCGGGACAGGGGGCTATGGCTACACCTTC.

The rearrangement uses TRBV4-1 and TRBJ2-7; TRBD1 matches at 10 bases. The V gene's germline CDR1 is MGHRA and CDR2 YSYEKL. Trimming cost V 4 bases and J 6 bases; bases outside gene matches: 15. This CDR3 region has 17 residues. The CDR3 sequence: CASSPQLSGQGTGEQYF. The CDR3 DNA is TGCGCCAGCAGCCCCCAGCTTTCGGGACAGGGGACGGGCGAGCAGTACTTC.

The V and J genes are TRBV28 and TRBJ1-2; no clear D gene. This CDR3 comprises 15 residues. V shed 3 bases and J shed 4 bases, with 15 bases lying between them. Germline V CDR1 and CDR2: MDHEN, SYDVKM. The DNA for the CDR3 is TGTGCCAGCAGTTTGAACGGAGTCCAAGGCTATGGCTACACCTTC. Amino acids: CASSLNGVQGYGYTF.